The 26 T cell receptor beta chains below come from one sample, sequenced in a study of blood T cells in healthy people across ages. With a J-beta primer mix and a sample-barcoded 5' primer, a second PCR ran about 6 to 11 cycles. TCRdb re-called the 5' RACE reads through MiXCR, storing one row per CDR3 protein. The sample lists approximately 760,000 distinct CDR3 sequences, 20% to 25% occurring once. The data also belong to a second study, concerning T cells of mothers and their children.

Sequencing input: blood. These receptors were collected from a boy between 5 and 17 years old in good health.

This clonotype came up a few times. The V and J genes are TRBV29-1 and TRBJ2-5, with D hard to call. The germline V gene encodes CDR1 SQVTM and CDR2 ANQGSEA. V was pared by 1 base and J by 1 base, with 1 base between. The CDR3 is made up of 11 amino acids. The CDR3 loop reads CSVEVQETQYF. The DNA of the CDR3 is TGCAGCGTTGAAGTCCAAGAGACCCAGTACTTC.

V usage is TRBV9 and J usage is TRBJ2-7, with TRBD2 identical over 11 bases. Germline CDR1 and CDR2: SGDLS and YYNGEE. The CDR3 spans 16 residues. V gave up 4 bases and J gave up 2 bases; unmatched junction bases: 8. The chain's CDR3 is CASSSNPGLAAYEQYF. As DNA, the CDR3 is TGTGCCAGCAGCTCGAACCCGGGACTAGCGGCCTACGAGCAGTACTTC. Together with reference TRBV9 and TRBJ2-7, the CDR3 gives the full variable domain: DSGVTQTPKHLITATGQRVTLRCSPRSGDLSVYWYQQSLDQGLQFLIQYYNGEERAKGNILERFSAQQFPDLHSELNLSSLELGDSALYFCASSSNPGLAAYEQYFGPGTRLTVT.

In its sample, this clonotype was seen a few times. The V call is TRBV5-1, the J call TRBJ2-7; 9 nucleotides line up with TRBD2. The V and J ends lost 2 bases and 3 bases, in that order; junction bases with no gene match: 3. Looked up from germline, CDR1 is SGHRS and CDR2 is YFSETQ. CDR3 length equals 14 residues. The CDR3 region is CASSLETSGYEQYF. DNA of the CDR3: TGCGCCAGCAGCTTAGAGACTAGCGGCTACGAGCAGTACTTC.

The rearrangement joins TRBV6-6 to TRBJ1-1; a possible D gene is TRBD1 (6 bases). This CDR3 spans 15 amino acids. The V and J ends lost 4 bases and 4 bases respectively, with 16 bases between them. Per germline, CDR1 MNHNY and CDR2 SVGAGI (reference sequence). CDR3 sequence: CASSSETGSATEAFF. The CDR3 DNA reads as TGTGCCAGCAGTTCCGAAACAGGGTCGGCCACTGAAGCTTTCTTT.

This clonotype was observed a few times. This chain connects TRBV7-9 to TRBJ2-7; 10 bases match TRBD2. V was clipped by 1 base and J by 3 bases; unmatched bases: 12. From germline, CDR1 is SEHNR and CDR2 FQNEAQ (reference sequence). The CDR3 spans 18 residues. The CDR3 DNA follows: TGTGCCAGCAGCTTAGAACGGTCTAGCGGGAGTTTAAACTACGAGCAGTACTTC. It yields the protein CASSLERSSGSLNYEQYF.

The V and J genes are TRBV7-9 and TRBJ2-7; TRBD2 agrees at 11 bases. Germline V gives CDR1 SEHNR, CDR2 FQNEAQ (reference sequence). The CDR3 spans 17 residues. J lost 6 bases, V lost 1 base, and 11 bases had no gene match. CDR3 sequence reads: CASSLGLAGGLRSEQYF. For the CDR3, the DNA is TGTGCCAGCAGCTTAGGGCTAGCGGGAGGCCTCAGGAGCGAGCAGTACTTC.

The chain uses TRBV18 and TRBJ1-2; possibly TRBD1 for D (6 bases). With 3 bases removed from V and 6 bases from J, the gap between germline ends came to 11 bases. The CDR3 loop spans 13 amino acids. Germline CDR1 and CDR2: KGHSH and LQKENI. The chain's CDR3 is CASSPRQEDGYTF. CDR3 DNA sequence: TGTGCCAGCTCACCGAGACAGGAGGATGGCTACACCTTC. Drawing the rest from reference TRBV18 and TRBJ1-2, the complete variable domain is NAGVMQNPRHLVRRRGQEARLRCSPMKGHSHVYWYRQLPEEGLKFMVYLQKENIIDESGMPKERFSAEFPKEGPSILRIQQVVRGDSAAYFCASSPRQEDGYTFGSGTRLTVV.

This clonotype has only a few counts. The rearrangement uses TRBV2 and TRBJ1-2, with D possibly being TRBD1 (5 bases). Germline lookup yields CDR1 SNHLY and CDR2 FYNNEI. V was cut by 6 bases and J by 8 bases, with 13 bases left in between. The CDR3 runs 12 residues. The CDR3 nucleotides are TGTGCCAGCAGGTTAGGGGTGGTCGGCTACACCTTC. Translated: CASRLGVVGYTF.

CDR3 protein: CASSPDTDSPLHF. CDR3 coding DNA: TGTGCCAGCAGTCCCGACACTGATTCACCCCTCCACTTT. The chain joins TRBV12-3 or TRBV12-4 to TRBJ1-6; D gene uncertain. CDR3 length: 13 amino acids. Between the trimmed V and J ends, which lost 5 bases and 8 bases, there was a span of 10 bases.

The V call is TRBV7-9, the J call TRBJ2-7, with 8 positions matching TRBD1. The CDR3 consists of 15 residues. Germline values: CDR1 SEHNR, CDR2 FQNEAQ (reference sequence). After removal of 6 bases from V and 2 bases from J, the junction contained 9 bases not matched to a gene. In DNA form, the CDR3 reads TGTGCCAGCAGAGACGGGACAGGTAGCCCCTACGAGCAGTACTTC. Its translation is CASRDGTGSPYEQYF.

This clonotype has only a few counts. This chain uses TRBV7-6 with TRBJ2-1; no firm D call. Trimming stripped 1 base from V and 4 bases from J, with 11 bases between. Germline V gives CDR1 SGHVS, CDR2 FNYEAQ. The CDR3 is made up of 15 amino acids. CDR3 DNA: TGTGCCAGCAGCTTAGACGGAAGAACTTACAATGAGCAGTTCTTC. Translating gives CASSLDGRTYNEQFF.

The chain couples TRBV7-3 to TRBJ2-2; either TRBD1 or TRBD2 may supply D (5 bases each). The germline gives CDR1 SGHTA, CDR2 FQGTGA. Trimming removed 2 bases from V and 1 base from J, with 11 bases in between. The CDR3 is 16 residues long. As DNA, the CDR3 is TGTGCCAGCAGCTTACTTGGGGGTATGAACACCGGGGAGCTGTTTTTT. It yields the protein CASSLLGGMNTGELFF.

This clonotype turned up a few times. The chain has TRBV29-1 and TRBJ1-1; D possibly corresponds to TRBD1 (5 bases). Germline V gives CDR1 SQVTM, CDR2 ANQGSEA. The V end lost 7 bases, the J end lost 4 bases, and 13 bases lay between the germline ends. CDR3 length equals 12 residues. The chain's CDR3 is CSAGPGGTEAFF. The CDR3 DNA follows: TGCAGCGCTGGACCTGGGGGCACTGAAGCTTTCTTT.

This clonotype occurred a few times. The rearrangement uses TRBV29-1 and TRBJ2-5; TRBD2 agrees at 7 bases. The closer fit of TRBJ2-1 to the DNA end suggests the J call may be wrong. Germline V gene sequence: CDR1 SQVTM, CDR2 ANQGSEA. CDR3 length: 15 amino acids. The CDR3 loop is CSVEGGGRFGNEQFF. The DNA for the CDR3 is TGCAGCGTTGAAGGGGGCGGGAGATTCGGCAATGAGCAGTTCTTC.

The chain carries TRBV6-1 and TRBJ2-4; no definite D call. The CDR3 covers 18 residues. The V gene lost 3 bases and the J gene lost 0 bases, with 18 bases spanning the gap. The germline V gene has CDR1 MNHNS and CDR2 SASEGT. CDR3: CASSDIWAIAGAKNIQYF. DNA of the CDR3: TGTGCCAGCAGTGATATCTGGGCCATCGCTGGAGCCAAAAACATTCAGTACTTC.

In its sample, this clonotype was seen a few times. This chain uses TRBV5-1 with TRBJ2-7, with TRBD1 identical over 7 bases. The CDR3 sequence is 14 residues long. Germline V gene lookup returns CDR1 SGHRS and CDR2 YFSETQ. V lost 9 bases and J lost 2; bases outside the gene matches: 11. The CDR3 nucleotides read TGCGCCACCGCCGTAACAGGGGACACCTACGAGCAGTACTTC. It is translated as CATAVTGDTYEQYF.

The chain joins TRBV20-1 to TRBJ2-5; 12 bases are a match to TRBD1. The germline CDR1 and CDR2 sequences are DFQATT and SNEGSKA (reference sequence). The trim removed 5 bases at V and 5 bases at J, leaving 9 bases unmatched. The CDR3 runs 15 residues. For the CDR3, the DNA is TGCAGTGCTTCACACGGGACAGGGGGCCAGGAGACCCAGTACTTC. This translates into CSASHGTGGQETQYF.

This clonotype was detected a few times. The chain carries TRBV29-1 and TRBJ1-6, with D perhaps matching TRBD1 (5 bases). The V end was cut by 5 bases, the J end by 8 bases, with 13 bases between. Germline CDR1 SQVTM, CDR2 ANQGSEA. The CDR3 consists of 13 residues. The CDR3 DNA reads as TGCAGCGTTCGGGGGGAGCGGGATTCACCCCTCCACTTT. Its protein is CSVRGERDSPLHF.

This chain joins TRBV28 and TRBJ1-1; TRBD1 is a possible D gene (5 bases). There are 15 residues in the CDR3. Trimming shortened V by 2 bases and J by 3 bases, and 13 bases separated the two germline ends. Looked up from germline, CDR1 is MDHEN and CDR2 is SYDVKM. CDR3 nucleotides: TGTGCCAGCAGTTTAGCTGGACGAGGGGACACTGAAGCTTTCTTT. Residues: CASSLAGRGDTEAFF.

The genes are TRBV24-1 and TRBJ1-1; D not resolved. CDR1 KGHDR and CDR2 SFDVKD come from the germline V gene. The CDR3 length is 8 residues. The V and J ends lost 5 bases and 12 bases respectively, with 3 bases between them. The CDR3 nucleotides read TGTGCCACCAGTGCAACTTTCTTT. It translates to CATSATFF.

The chain has TRBV6-6 and TRBJ2-5; D possibly matches TRBD1 or TRBD2 (5 bases each). Germline V gene lookup returns CDR1 MNHNY and CDR2 SVGAGI (reference sequence). CDR3 length equals 17 residues. V gave up 5 bases and J gave up 3 bases, with 22 bases separating them. The CDR3 reads CASSHPSRGEGKETQYF. CDR3 DNA sequence: TGTGCCAGCAGTCACCCGTCCAGAGGAGAGGGGAAAGAGACCCAGTACTTC.

This clonotype was seen a few times. V gene TRBV20-1 combines with J gene TRBJ2-5; tentative D call: TRBD1 (5 bases). The germline CDR1 and CDR2 sequences are DFQATT and SNEGSKA (reference sequence). Trimming removed 0 bases from V and 5 bases from J, with 13 bases in between. This CDR3 region has 14 residues. CDR3 amino acids: CSARDLLNRETQYF. The CDR3 DNA reads TGCAGTGCTAGAGACCTACTTAACAGGGAGACCCAGTACTTC.

The table lists this clonotype with a few counts. The chain combines TRBV7-3 with TRBJ2-3; tentative D call: TRBD2 (6 bases). CDR1 SGHTA and CDR2 FQGTGA come from the germline V gene. The CDR3 loop spans 14 amino acids. Trimming stripped 5 bases from V and 0 bases from J, with 9 bases between. CDR3 coding DNA: TGTGCCAGCAGCGACGGGGGTAGCACAGATACGCAGTATTTT. Protein sequence: CASSDGGSTDTQYF.

The chain recombines TRBV7-9 with TRBJ2-3; no clear D gene. CDR1 is SEHNR, CDR2 FQNEAQ, per germline (reference sequence). The ends were cut back, 7 bases at V and 4 bases at J, with 12 bases in the middle. This CDR3 is built from 13 residues. CDR3 bases: TGTGCCAGCAACCCGGAAGGCTCAGATACGCAGTATTTT. Translated, it gives CASNPEGSDTQYF.

The chain joins TRBV5-1 to TRBJ2-2, with 11 bases aligning to TRBD2. The CDR3 contains 16 residues. V dropped 3 bases and J dropped 7; count of bases not matched to a gene: 8. Germline V gene data show CDR1 as SGHRS and CDR2 as YFSETQ. Here the CDR3 reads CASSSDLAGGGGELFF. CDR3 nucleotide sequence: TGCGCCAGCAGCTCAGACCTAGCGGGAGGCGGCGGGGAGCTGTTTTTT.

V usage is TRBV7-2 and J usage is TRBJ1-2; possible D gene TRBD1, 6 bases. Trimming cost V 3 bases and J 5 bases, with 13 bases left between them. The germline CDR1 and CDR2 sequences are SGHTA and FQGNSA. The CDR3 sequence is 14 residues long. The CDR3 region has the DNA TGTGCCAGCAGCTTCAACAGGGACGATTATGGCTACACCTTC. Amino acids: CASSFNRDDYGYTF.